Below, one TCR beta chain is given with its context. The target antigen is unknown. Primers: 60 Vbeta forward and 13 Jbeta reverse. The protocol was immunoSEQ multiplex PCR, while the TCRdb copy is restricted to in-frame clones and leaves out a portion. The sample records under 250,000 clones, roughly 79% being singletons. The source of the sample is a study of cytomegalovirus exposure and HLA in healthy donors. Findings of the study overall: One cluster of highly shared sequence variants probably arose as a sequencing artifact. The authors later linked a missense DCLRE1C variant to TCR beta V- and J-gene trimming.

At collection, donors were nominally healthy, but unrecorded immune exposures were probable. This CDR3 contains 17 residues. Germline values: CDR1 SQVTM, CDR2 ANQGSEA. The V gene lost 1 base and the J gene lost 1 base, with 19 bases spanning the gap. The chain employs TRBV29-1 and TRBJ1-2; possibly TRBD1 for D (6 bases). Sample: PBMCs. The sequence was collected from a man aged 25 to 45 in good health and CMV-seronegative. CDR3 DNA: TGCAGCGTTGAAGGTCTAACAGGGACAAACTTTAACTATGGCTACACCTTC. This sequence encodes CSVEGLTGTNFNYGYTF. The full variable domain, its missing parts supplied by reference TRBV29-1 and TRBJ1-2, is SAVISQKPSRDICQRGTSLTIQCQVDSQVTMMFWYRQQPGQSLTLIATANQGSEATYESGFVIDKFPISRPNLTFSTLTVSNMSPEDSSIYLCSVEGLTGTNFNYGYTFGSGTRLTVV.